This T cell receptor (beta chain) was documented in a study of CXCR3-negative and CXCR3-positive naive CD8 T cells. As concerns this clonotype: Its antigen is not known.

The libraries of TRB cDNA were constructed through 5' RACE using UMI labels. From the 5' RACE reads, TCRdb lists one entry per CDR3 protein and no DNA. The sample spans 150,000 to 180,000 distinct CDR3 sequences; the ten largest clones claim 0.45% to 0.55%. Study findings and constraints: Naive CXCR3-positive cells had TRB CDR3s more hydrophobic than those of CXCR3-negative naive cells.

This CDR3 comprises 15 residues. CDR1 is SGHTA, CDR2 FQGNSA, per germline. The chain uses TRBV7-2 and TRBJ2-5; TCRdb's assignment of TRBD1 cannot be checked, as there is no DNA. The receptor's source is a human donor in good health. Some clones in this sample may be carry-over from other donors' samples. The sequencing sample was made of naive CXCR3+ CD8+ T cells from blood. Subset reported: CD45RO-CCR7+CD27+CD95- naive CD8+ T cells expressing CXCR3 (TNR3+). CDR3 region: CASSPDAGGWETQYF. Full variable domain (outside the CDR3, taken from reference TRBV7-2 and TRBJ2-5): GAGVSQSPSNKVTEKGKDVELRCDPISGHTALYWYRQSLGQGLEFLIYFQGNSAPDKSGLPSDRFSAERTGGSVSTLTIQRTQQEDSAVYLCASSPDAGGWETQYFGPGTRLLVL.